These 29 T cell receptor beta chains share one sample of origin, sequenced in a study of shared clonotypes between healthy human individuals. TCRdb keeps only in-frame clones here, not all; method: immunoSEQ multiplex PCR. The sample lists 1.5 million to 2.5 million clones; 85% to 95% were seen once. In the naive CD8 group, cells lacked CD45RO and were positively selected for CCR7, so terminally differentiated effector memory CD45RA+ cells were left out. Sequenced sample: naive CD8+ T cells sorted from blood. These receptors originate from a man aged 18-30 years in good health.

The genes are TRBV4-1 and TRBJ2-7; no clear D. Germline V lookup: CDR1 MGHRA, CDR2 YSYEKL. V shed 2 bases and J shed 2 bases, with 10 bases lying between them. The CDR3 has 14 residues. The CDR3 loop reads CASSQNSETYEQYF. For the CDR3, the DNA is TGCGCCAGCAGCCAAAATTCGGAAACCTACGAGCAGTACTTC.

The chain employs TRBV28 and TRBJ2-7; 9 nucleotides agree with TRBD1. This CDR3 is built from 14 residues. J lost 7 bases, V lost 4 bases, and 8 bases had no gene match. In germline, CDR1 is MDHEN, CDR2 SYDVKM. The CDR3: CASSSSGTGSEQYF. CDR3 in DNA: TGTGCCAGCAGTTCCTCCGGGACAGGGAGTGAGCAGTACTTC.

As to this clone: Distinct nucleotide sequences in the sample also encode this CDR3. V usage is TRBV6-5 and J usage is TRBJ2-3; D not certain. Trimming took off 4 bases at V and 0 bases at J, with 2 bases between the two ends. The CDR3 is made up of 12 amino acids. CDR1 and CDR2 from the germline V gene are MNHEY and SVGAGI. The CDR3 here is CASSSSTDTQYF. The CDR3 nucleotides are TGTGCCAGCAGTTCAAGCACAGATACGCAGTATTTT.

This rearrangement joins TRBV9 to TRBJ1-1; D gene uncertain. Germline V lookup: CDR1 SGDLS, CDR2 YYNGEE. V lost 4 bases, J lost 8 bases, and 15 bases lay in between. There are 13 residues in the CDR3. CDR3 DNA sequence: TGTGCCAGCAGCCCCCTGAGTAGCTACGAAGCTTTCTTT. Its translation: CASSPLSSYEAFF. The full variable domain, in which reference TRBV9 and TRBJ1-1 provide the parts outside the CDR3, is DSGVTQTPKHLITATGQRVTLRCSPRSGDLSVYWYQQSLDQGLQFLIQYYNGEERAKGNILERFSAQQFPDLHSELNLSSLELGDSALYFCASSPLSSYEAFFGQGTRLTVV.

This chain uses TRBV7-9 with TRBJ2-7, with 9 bases matching TRBD1. The trim removed 5 bases at V and 6 bases at J, leaving 8 bases unmatched. Germline V gives CDR1 SEHNR, CDR2 FQNEAQ (reference sequence). This CDR3 has 14 residues. The CDR3 DNA follows: TGTGCCAGCAGCCCACAGGGGGCTCTCGGCGAGCAGTACTTC. Its protein is CASSPQGALGEQYF.

V gene TRBV6-6 combines with J gene TRBJ2-3; 7 nucleotides line up with TRBD2. J was trimmed by 3 bases and V by 6 bases; bases with no gene match: 6. This CDR3 is 14 amino acids long. Germline V lookup: CDR1 MNHNY, CDR2 SVGAGI (reference sequence). CDR3 amino acids: CASSLTGGTDTQYF. The CDR3 DNA follows: TGTGCCAGCAGCCTCACGGGGGGAACAGATACGCAGTATTTT.

The V call is TRBV4-1, the J call TRBJ2-2, with TRBD2 identical over 9 bases. The CDR3 has 19 residues. Trimming removed 4 bases from V and 1 base from J; junction bases left unmatched: 13. The V gene's germline CDR1 is MGHRA and CDR2 YSYEKL. Here the CDR3 reads CASSPGGLAGRENTGELFF. CDR3 sequence (DNA): TGCGCCAGCAGCCCCGGCGGCCTAGCGGGACGTGAGAACACCGGGGAGCTGTTTTTT.

The rearrangement joins TRBV4-3 to TRBJ2-7, with D perhaps TRBD1 or TRBD2 (5 bases each). This CDR3 comprises 14 residues. V lost 3 bases to trimming and J lost 1 base, with 10 bases between them. From germline, CDR1 is LGHNA and CDR2 YSLEER. CDR3 coding DNA: TGCGCCAGCAGCCAGGGACGGACTTCCTACGAGCAGTACTTC. Its protein is CASSQGRTSYEQYF.

In nucleotides, the CDR3 is TGTGCCAGCACAAATCCGGGACACACCGACACCGGGGAGCTGTTTTTT. The encoded protein is CASTNPGHTDTGELFF. V and J are TRBV6-6 and TRBJ2-2; weak D call: TRBD1 (6 bases). Germline-derived CDR1 and CDR2 are MNHNY and SVGAGI (reference sequence). With 7 bases removed from V and 3 bases from J, the gap between germline ends came to 18 bases. The CDR3 covers 16 residues.

This chain uses TRBV27 with TRBJ2-3, with TRBD1 as a possible D gene (6 bases). Per germline, CDR1 MNHEY and CDR2 SMNVEV (reference sequence). Trimming shortened V by 1 base and J by 4 bases, and 15 bases separated the two germline ends. The CDR3 is 16 amino acids. The CDR3 nucleotides are TGTGCCAGCAGTTTATGGGGGCCCCATGGCGCAGATACGCAGTATTTT. The encoded protein is CASSLWGPHGADTQYF.

J is TRBJ1-4 and V is TRBV5-6, with 9 positions matching TRBD1. CDR3 length equals 13 residues. The V segment lost 4 bases and the J segment 7 bases; nucleotides outside the gene matches: 2. Germline V lookup: CDR1 SGHDT, CDR2 YYEEEE. CDR3 loop: CASSPTGGEKLFF. The CDR3 DNA reads as TGTGCCAGCAGCCCGACAGGGGGTGAAAAACTGTTTTTT.

The V and J genes are TRBV9 and TRBJ2-1; D not certain. From germline, CDR1 is SGDLS and CDR2 YYNGEE. This CDR3 has 12 residues. V was trimmed by 2 bases and J by 7 bases, leaving 7 bases between them. CDR3 amino acids: CASSVGMNEQFF. CDR3 DNA sequence: TGTGCCAGCAGCGTGGGTATGAATGAGCAGTTCTTC.

The rearrangement uses TRBV4-1 and TRBJ2-7; 7 positions match TRBD1. Germline CDR1 reads MGHRA; CDR2 reads YSYEKL. This CDR3 spans 15 amino acids. V was pared by 0 bases and J by 6 bases, with 8 bases of the junction left unmatched. CDR3 residues: CASSQDWGQNPEQYF. The CDR3 DNA reads TGCGCCAGCAGCCAAGATTGGGGACAGAACCCCGAGCAGTACTTC.

The genes are TRBV19 and TRBJ2-2; D call uncertain. Per germline, CDR1 LNHDA and CDR2 SQIVND (reference sequence). V gave up 3 bases and J gave up 3 bases, with 14 bases separating them. This CDR3 has 16 residues. CDR3 residues: CASSIWASPHTGELFF. The CDR3 nucleotides are TGTGCCAGTAGTATCTGGGCCAGTCCTCACACCGGGGAGCTGTTTTTT.

Points on this clone: Additional DNA sequences in this sample encode the identical CDR3. This rearrangement joins TRBV5-1 to TRBJ1-2, with 7 bases matching TRBD1. The CDR3 runs 15 residues. In germline, CDR1 is SGHRS, CDR2 YFSETQ. V was pared by 0 bases and J by 4 bases, with 6 bases of the junction left unmatched. The CDR3 region is CASSLEGGAFYGYTF. The CDR3, as DNA: TGCGCCAGCAGCTTGGAAGGGGGCGCTTTCTATGGCTACACCTTC.

The rearrangement joins TRBV5-6 to TRBJ1-2, with D possibly being TRBD1 (6 bases). Germline CDR1 is SGHDT and CDR2 is YYEEEE. The CDR3 extends over 14 amino acids. With 6 bases removed from V and 7 bases from J, the gap between germline ends came to 19 bases. CDR3 sequence: CASNSRGGAAGYTF. The CDR3 DNA reads as TGTGCCAGCAACAGTCGGGGGGGCGCGGCTGGCTACACCTTC.

The gene calls are TRBV19 and TRBJ2-2; weak D call: TRBD1 (6 bases). Germline V gene lookup returns CDR1 LNHDA and CDR2 SQIVND (reference sequence). The CDR3 has 13 amino acids. V lost 5 bases to trimming and J lost 6 bases, with 10 bases between them. CDR3 amino acids: CASSLAGAGELFF. CDR3 DNA: TGTGCCAGTAGTTTGGCAGGGGCCGGGGAGCTGTTTTTT.

This sequence joins TRBV30 and TRBJ2-1, with TRBD1 matching over 9 bases. The CDR3 is 15 residues long. Per germline, CDR1 GTSNPN and CDR2 SVGIG (reference sequence). V shed 3 bases and J 0 bases; nucleotides not matched to a gene: 3. CDR3 DNA sequence: TGTGCCTGGAGGTCGACAGGGGGCTCCTACAATGAGCAGTTCTTC. This encodes CAWRSTGGSYNEQFF.

This sequence joins TRBV9 and TRBJ2-6; D remains ambiguous. Germline values: CDR1 SGDLS, CDR2 YYNGEE. The CDR3 runs to 16 residues. The V and J ends lost 3 bases and 2 bases respectively, with 12 bases between them. The CDR3 DNA is TGTGCCAGCAGCGAAGAACCCGGGCCTGGGGCCAACGTCCTGACTTTC. It codes for CASSEEPGPGANVLTF.

For the CDR3, the DNA is TGTGCCAGCAGCTTAGGTCCGCAGAGTGAGCAGTTCTTC. It specifies CASSLGPQSEQFF. The chain couples TRBV5-5 to TRBJ2-1; D is undetermined. Trimming left V 2 bases short and J 9 bases short, with 12 bases between. This CDR3 region has 13 residues. Per germline, CDR1 SGHKS and CDR2 YYEKEE (reference sequence).

The chain combines TRBV9 with TRBJ2-5; TRBD2 agrees at 9 bases. V trimming: 4 bases; J trimming: 5 bases; junction bases outside the gene matches: 12. The CDR3 extends over 16 amino acids. Looked up from germline, CDR1 is SGDLS and CDR2 is YYNGEE. The CDR3 sequence: CASSPHWVAGAETQYF. DNA for the CDR3: TGTGCCAGCAGCCCCCATTGGGTAGCGGGAGCTGAGACCCAGTACTTC.

The chain uses TRBV5-6 and TRBJ1-3; no firm D call. Germline CDR1 reads SGHDT; CDR2 reads YYEEEE. V was cut by 0 bases and J by 0 bases, with 7 bases left in between. The CDR3 is 15 residues long. The CDR3 coding sequence is TGTGCCAGCAGCTTGGGGCGTACCTCTGGAAACACCATATATTTT. Protein sequence: CASSLGRTSGNTIYF.

The chain couples TRBV5-6 to TRBJ2-1, with TRBD2 identical over 14 bases. Germline V lookup: CDR1 SGHDT, CDR2 YYEEEE. The CDR3 length is 16 residues. Trimming at V came to 2 bases and at J to 10 bases, leaving 8 bases not matched to a gene. Here the CDR3 reads CASSLIGLAGGWEQFF. The CDR3 DNA is TGTGCCAGCAGCTTAATAGGACTAGCGGGAGGATGGGAGCAGTTCTTC.

The V and J genes are TRBV10-3 and TRBJ2-5; tentatively, D is TRBD2 (6 bases). From germline, CDR1 is ENHRY and CDR2 SYGVKD. Trimming pared 3 bases from V and 5 bases from J, leaving 16 bases between. CDR3 length: 15 residues. The CDR3 protein is CAISDPAGRLETQYF. The DNA of the CDR3 is TGTGCCATCAGTGACCCTGCGGGGCGTTTGGAGACCCAGTACTTC.

The rearrangement links TRBV7-3 to TRBJ2-3; D might be TRBD2 (5 bases). CDR1 and CDR2 (germline): SGHTA, FQGTGA. This CDR3 contains 14 residues. Trimming shortened V by 5 bases and J by 5 bases, and 14 bases separated the two germline ends. For the CDR3, the DNA is TGTGCCAGCAGCCGGACCGGGAAGGTAGATACGCAGTATTTT. It yields the protein CASSRTGKVDTQYF.

The V call is TRBV27, the J call TRBJ1-1; 7 bases align to TRBD1. The CDR3 is 13 amino acids. V dropped 6 bases and J dropped 7; count of bases not matched to a gene: 8. Germline CDR1 is MNHEY and CDR2 is SMNVEV (reference sequence). The DNA for the CDR3 is TGTGCCAGCAGCCCGAACACAGGGGATGAAGCTTTCTTT. Translation gives CASSPNTGDEAFF.

The rearrangement uses TRBV28 and TRBJ1-5, with D possibly matching TRBD1 (5 bases). Per the germline V gene, CDR1 is MDHEN and CDR2 is SYDVKM. V gave up 3 bases and J gave up 4 bases, with 10 bases separating them. CDR3 length equals 14 residues. The CDR3 loop reads CASSLGTDNQPQHF. CDR3 nucleotides: TGTGCCAGCAGTTTGGGGACGGATAATCAGCCCCAGCATTTT.

The chain recombines TRBV27 with TRBJ1-6; no firm D call. CDR3 length: 13 amino acids. From germline, CDR1 is MNHEY and CDR2 SMNVEV (reference sequence). V lost 5 bases and J lost 9, with 11 bases in between. The CDR3 nucleotides are TGTGCCAGCAGTGACCCGAACAGTTCACCCCTCCACTTT. As protein: CASSDPNSSPLHF.

This rearrangement joins TRBV2 to TRBJ1-6; unclear D gene. Trimming pared 2 bases from V and 0 bases from J, leaving 14 bases between. The CDR3 loop spans 18 amino acids. Per the germline V gene, CDR1 is SNHLY and CDR2 is FYNNEI. The CDR3 sequence: CASSEQSGPNSYNSPLHF. In DNA form, the CDR3 reads TGTGCCAGCAGTGAACAGTCAGGCCCCAACTCCTATAATTCACCCCTCCACTTT.